This T cell receptor beta chain originates from a study of T cell responses to AZD1222 COVID-19 vaccine. Study-level points and caveats: Clonal diversity was possibly underestimated, and white British individuals and females predominated among donors. Among those given AZD1222, only six were seropositive at baseline.

Deletions cut 1 base from V and 6 bases from J, with 15 bases between. The germline V gene encodes CDR1 SGHVS and CDR2 FQNEAQ. CDR3 size: 16 residues. Sequenced by immunoSEQ multiplex PCR; TCRdb stores in-frame clones only, minus some. Among approximately 100,000 clones listed, 87% were seen once. The analysis combined second doses at about 4 or about 12 weeks. A remark on this clone: Its antigen is not known.

The sequence derives from an adult who received the AZD1222 COVID-19 vaccine. The chain is built from TRBV7-8 and TRBJ2-2, with D tentatively TRBD2 (5 bases). The sequenced sample was peripheral blood, obtained 28 days after the second AZD1222 dose. This CDR3 is CASSLVRSRVAGELFF. The CDR3 DNA reads as TGTGCCAGCAGCTTAGTCAGGTCGCGGGTGGCCGGGGAGCTGTTTTTT.